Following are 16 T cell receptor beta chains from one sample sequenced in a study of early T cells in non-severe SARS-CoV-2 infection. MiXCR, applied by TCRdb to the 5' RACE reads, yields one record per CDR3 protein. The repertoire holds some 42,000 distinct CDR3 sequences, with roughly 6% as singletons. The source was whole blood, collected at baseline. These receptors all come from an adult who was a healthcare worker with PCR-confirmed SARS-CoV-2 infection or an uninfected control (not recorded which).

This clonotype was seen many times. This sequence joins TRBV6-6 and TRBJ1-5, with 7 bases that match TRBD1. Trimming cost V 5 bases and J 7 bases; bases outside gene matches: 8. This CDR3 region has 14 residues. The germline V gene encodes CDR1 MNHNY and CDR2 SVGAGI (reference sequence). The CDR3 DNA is TGTGCCAGCAGTATACAGGGGTACATCCAGCCCCAGCATTTT. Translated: CASSIQGYIQPQHF.

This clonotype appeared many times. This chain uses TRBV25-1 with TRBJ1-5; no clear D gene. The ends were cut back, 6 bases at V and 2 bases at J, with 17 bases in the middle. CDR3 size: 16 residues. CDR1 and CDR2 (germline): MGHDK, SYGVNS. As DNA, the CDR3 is TGTGCCAGCAGCGGAGGTGGGTACGTCGGCAATCAGCCCCAGCATTTT. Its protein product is CASSGGGYVGNQPQHF.

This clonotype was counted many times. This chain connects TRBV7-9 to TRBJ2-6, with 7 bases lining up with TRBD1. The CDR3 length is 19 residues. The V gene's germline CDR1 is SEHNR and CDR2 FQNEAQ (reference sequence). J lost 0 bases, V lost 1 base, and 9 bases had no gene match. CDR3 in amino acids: CASSLGRQGGSSGANVLTF. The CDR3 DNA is TGTGCCAGCAGCTTAGGGAGACAGGGTGGAAGCTCTGGGGCCAACGTCCTGACTTTC.

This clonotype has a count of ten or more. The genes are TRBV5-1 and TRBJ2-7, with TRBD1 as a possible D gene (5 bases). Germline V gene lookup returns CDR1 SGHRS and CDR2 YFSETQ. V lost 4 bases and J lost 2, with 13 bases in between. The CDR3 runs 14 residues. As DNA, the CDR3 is TGCGCCAGCAGCGCCAGGGTAGGAGCCTACGAGCAGTACTTC. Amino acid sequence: CASSARVGAYEQYF.

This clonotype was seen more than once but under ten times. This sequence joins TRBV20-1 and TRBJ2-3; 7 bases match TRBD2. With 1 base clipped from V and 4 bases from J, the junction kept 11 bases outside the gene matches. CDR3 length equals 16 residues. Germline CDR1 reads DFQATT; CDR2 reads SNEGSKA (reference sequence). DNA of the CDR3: TGCAGTGCTAGAGGGTTGGGACTAACCGTAGCAGATACGCAGTATTTT. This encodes CSARGLGLTVADTQYF.

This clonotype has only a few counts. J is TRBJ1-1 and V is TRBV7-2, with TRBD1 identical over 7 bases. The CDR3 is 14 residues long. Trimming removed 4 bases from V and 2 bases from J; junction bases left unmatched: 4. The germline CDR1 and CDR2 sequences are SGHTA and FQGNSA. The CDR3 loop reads CASSWGQTNTEAFF. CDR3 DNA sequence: TGTGCCAGCAGCTGGGGACAGACCAACACTGAAGCTTTCTTT.

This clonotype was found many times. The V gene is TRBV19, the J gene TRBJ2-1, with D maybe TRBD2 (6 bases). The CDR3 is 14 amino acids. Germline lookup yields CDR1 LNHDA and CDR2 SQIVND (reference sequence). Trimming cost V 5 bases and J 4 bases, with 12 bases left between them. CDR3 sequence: CASSSSGSYNEQFF. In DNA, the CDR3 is TGTGCCAGTAGTTCAAGCGGGTCTTACAATGAGCAGTTCTTC.

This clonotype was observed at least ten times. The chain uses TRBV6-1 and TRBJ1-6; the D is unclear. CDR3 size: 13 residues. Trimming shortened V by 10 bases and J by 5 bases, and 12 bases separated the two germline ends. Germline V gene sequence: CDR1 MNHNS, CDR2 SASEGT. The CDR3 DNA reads TGTGCCACCTACGGAGGAAATAATTCACCCCTCCACTTT. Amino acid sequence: CATYGGNNSPLHF.

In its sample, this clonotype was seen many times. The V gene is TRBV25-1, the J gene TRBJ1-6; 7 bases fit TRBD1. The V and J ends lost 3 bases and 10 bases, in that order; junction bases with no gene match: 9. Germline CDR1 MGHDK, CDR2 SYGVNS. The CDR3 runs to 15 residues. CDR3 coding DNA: TGTGCCAGCAGTGACCTCAACAGGGGATGGTCACCCCTCCACTTT. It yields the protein CASSDLNRGWSPLHF. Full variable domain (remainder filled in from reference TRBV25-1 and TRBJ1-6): EADIYQTPRYLVIGTGKKITLECSQTMGHDKMYWYQQDPGMELHLIHYSYGVNSTEKGDLSSESTVSRIRTEHFPLTLESARPSHTSQYLCASSDLNRGWSPLHFGNGTRLTVT.

CDR3: CASTPSLGKSNYGYTF. CDR3 DNA sequence: TGTGCCAGCACGCCTTCTCTCGGAAAGAGTAACTATGGCTACACCTTC. V usage is TRBV2 and J usage is TRBJ1-2; no definite D call. Germline V gene lookup returns CDR1 SNHLY and CDR2 FYNNEI. V was clipped by 7 bases and J by 1 base, with 19 bases between them. The CDR3 contains 16 residues. The full variable domain, completed using reference TRBV2 and TRBJ1-2, is EPEVTQTPSHQVTQMGQEVILRCVPISNHLYFYWYRQILGQKVEFLVSFYNNEISEKSEIFDDQFSVERPDGSNFTLKIRSTKLEDSAMYFCASTPSLGKSNYGYTFGSGTRLTVV.

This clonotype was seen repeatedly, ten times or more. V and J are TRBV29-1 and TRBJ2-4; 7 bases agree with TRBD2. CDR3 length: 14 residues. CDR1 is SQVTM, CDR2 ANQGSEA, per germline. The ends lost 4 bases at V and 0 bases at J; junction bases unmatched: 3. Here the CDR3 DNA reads TGCAGCGTTGTTGGGGGGGGAGCCAAAAACATTCAGTACTTC. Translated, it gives CSVVGGGAKNIQYF.

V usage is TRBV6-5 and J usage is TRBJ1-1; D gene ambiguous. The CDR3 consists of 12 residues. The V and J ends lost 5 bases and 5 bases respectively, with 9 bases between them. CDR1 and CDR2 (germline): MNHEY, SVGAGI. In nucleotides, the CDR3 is TGTGCCAGCAGTCACTTACGTACTGAAGCTTTCTTT. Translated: CASSHLRTEAFF.

This CDR3 reads CASREAGTAEETQYF. CDR3 DNA: TGTGCCAGCAGGGAAGCCGGGACAGCGGAAGAGACCCAGTACTTC. The rearrangement joins TRBV6-5 to TRBJ2-5, with 7 bases lining up with TRBD1. The CDR3 has 15 amino acids. The ends lost 6 bases at V and 3 bases at J; junction bases unmatched: 10. Germline CDR1 is MNHEY and CDR2 is SVGAGI.

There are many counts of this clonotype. In DNA form, the CDR3 reads TGTGCCAGCAGTCCCGTACGGCGGTGGGGAAACACCATATATTTT. Amino acids: CASSPVRRWGNTIYF. The chain carries TRBV12-3 or TRBV12-4 and TRBJ1-3; D uncertain. The V end was cut by 5 bases, the J end by 4 bases, with 15 bases between. There are 15 residues in the CDR3.

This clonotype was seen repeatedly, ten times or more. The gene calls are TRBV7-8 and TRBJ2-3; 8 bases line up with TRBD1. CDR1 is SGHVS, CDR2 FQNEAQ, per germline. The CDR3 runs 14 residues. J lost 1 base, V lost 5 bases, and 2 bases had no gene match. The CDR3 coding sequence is TGTGCCAGCAGCATGGACAGGGGCACAGATACGCAGTATTTT. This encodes CASSMDRGTDTQYF.

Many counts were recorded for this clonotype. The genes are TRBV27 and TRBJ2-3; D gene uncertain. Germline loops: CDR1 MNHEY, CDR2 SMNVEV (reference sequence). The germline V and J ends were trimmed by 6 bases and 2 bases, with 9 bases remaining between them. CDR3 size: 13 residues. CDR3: CASRLRNTDTQYF. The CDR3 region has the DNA TGTGCCAGCAGATTAAGAAACACAGATACGCAGTATTTT.